This T cell receptor (beta chain) is drawn from a study of blood T cell repertoires in COVID-19. The wider study: In each case, the material was cDNA or gDNA derived from T cells, B-cell-depleted T cells, or PBMCs.

Original methodology: Nucleated cell counts were estimated from reference gene primer amplification. This table comes from immunoSEQ multiplex PCR, and its TCRdb copy is limited to in-frame clones, with some not included. That table is the source of V, J and clone size, and D and trimming were worked out from the DNA. The table shows roughly 250,000 clones, with approximately 86% occurring only once. The sequence was obtained from a man between 60 and 75 years old who had recovered from COVID-19. The sample taken for sequencing was peripheral blood.

The CDR3 nucleotides read TGTGCCAGCAGTGAGGAGGAGGGGCCGACCGTACAAGCTTTCTTT. Translation: CASSEEEGPTVQAFF. The chain uses TRBV6-1 and TRBJ1-1; the D gene is possibly TRBD1 (5 bases). The CDR3 length is 15 residues. Germline V gene lookup returns CDR1 MNHNS and CDR2 SASEGT. Trimming stripped 3 bases from V and 9 bases from J, with 20 bases between.